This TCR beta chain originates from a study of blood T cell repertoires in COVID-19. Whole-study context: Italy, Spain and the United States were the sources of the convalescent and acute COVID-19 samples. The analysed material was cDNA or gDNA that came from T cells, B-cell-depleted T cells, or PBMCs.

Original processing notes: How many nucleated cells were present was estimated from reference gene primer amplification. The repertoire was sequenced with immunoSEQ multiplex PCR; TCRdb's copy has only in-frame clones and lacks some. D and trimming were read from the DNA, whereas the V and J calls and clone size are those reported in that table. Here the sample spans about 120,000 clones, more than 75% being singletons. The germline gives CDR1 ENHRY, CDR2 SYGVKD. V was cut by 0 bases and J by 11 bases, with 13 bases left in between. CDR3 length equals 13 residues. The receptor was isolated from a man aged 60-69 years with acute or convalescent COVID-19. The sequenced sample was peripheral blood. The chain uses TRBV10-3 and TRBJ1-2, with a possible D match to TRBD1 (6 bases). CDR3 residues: CAISESVEQGYTF. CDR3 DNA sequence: TGTGCCATCAGTGAGTCCGTGGAGCAGGGGTACACCTTC.